Each of the 19 T cell receptor beta chains below was sequenced from the same sample in a study of PD-1 blockade in classical Hodgkin lymphoma. The protocol was immunoSEQ multiplex PCR, while the TCRdb copy is restricted to in-frame clones and leaves out a portion. The sample includes under 130,000 clones, about nine tenths of them seen just once. Stated time point: cycle 4 day 1 (C4D1), after less than 7 weeks of nivolumab. Every patient was affected by relapse after autologous stem cell transplantation, while exposure to brentuximab vedotin was not uniform. Here the sequenced sample was peripheral blood mononuclear cells (PBMCs), taken before the fourth cycle of nivolumab. Source of these receptors: a human donor with classical Hodgkin lymphoma.

The table lists this clone with a count of one. The rearrangement links TRBV5-8 to TRBJ1-2, with D tentatively TRBD1 (5 bases). Germline V CDR1 and CDR2: SGHTS, YDEGEE. The CDR3 covers 15 residues. Trimming stripped 6 bases from V and 4 bases from J, with 19 bases between. In nucleotides, the CDR3 is TGTGCCAGCACCCGGAAACAGGAAAGGAGCTATGGCTACACCTTC. Translated, it gives CASTRKQERSYGYTF.

This chain connects TRBV6-4 to TRBJ2-5, with TRBD2 identical over 9 bases. Germline loops: CDR1 MRHNA, CDR2 SNTAGT. CDR3 length: 16 amino acids. V was clipped by 7 bases and J by 1 base; unmatched bases: 10. In nucleotides, the CDR3 is TGTGCCAGCACCCCAACGCTAGCGGGGCCCCAAGAGACCCAGTACTTC. It codes for CASTPTLAGPQETQYF.

The CDR3 sequence is CASSQDDERETYNEQFF. Written as DNA, the CDR3 is TGTGCCAGCAGCCAAGATGACGAGCGGGAGACCTACAATGAGCAGTTCTTC. The chain has TRBV4-2 and TRBJ2-1; 8 bases agree with TRBD2. CDR1 and CDR2 from the germline V gene are LGHNA and YNFKEQ. Losses at the gene ends were 0 bases for V and 2 bases for J; bases not matched to a gene: 6. There are 17 residues in the CDR3.

The chain links TRBV19 to TRBJ1-2; no firm D call. Germline V lookup: CDR1 LNHDA, CDR2 SQIVND (reference sequence). CDR3 length: 14 residues. V gave up 3 bases and J gave up 11 bases, with 19 bases separating them. CDR3 sequence reads: CASSIGDAGREYTF. Here the CDR3 DNA reads TGTGCCAGTAGTATCGGTGATGCGGGGAGAGAGTACACCTTC.

This rearrangement joins TRBV18 to TRBJ2-1; D is ambiguous. V was trimmed by 5 bases and J by 4 bases, leaving 18 bases between them. In germline, CDR1 is KGHSH, CDR2 LQKENI. The CDR3 spans 16 residues. The CDR3 loop reads CASSVRSRLVYNEQFF. For the CDR3, the DNA is TGTGCCAGCTCAGTCAGGAGTCGGCTAGTGTACAATGAGCAGTTCTTC.

V gene TRBV30 combines with J gene TRBJ2-7, with D uncertain. Deletions cut 4 bases from V and 2 bases from J, with 6 bases between. The germline gives CDR1 GTSNPN, CDR2 SVGIG (reference sequence). The CDR3 extends over 11 amino acids. Here the CDR3 reads CAWTQAYEQYF. The DNA of the CDR3 is TGTGCCTGGACGCAGGCCTACGAGCAGTACTTC.

The rearrangement links TRBV20-1 to TRBJ2-7; no definite D call. The CDR3 is 11 residues long. From germline, CDR1 is DFQATT and CDR2 SNEGSKA (reference sequence). Trimming took off 1 base at V and 4 bases at J, with 5 bases between the two ends. CDR3 sequence: CSARGSYEQYF. The CDR3, as DNA: TGCAGTGCTAGAGGCTCGTACGAGCAGTACTTC.

The genes are TRBV6-1 and TRBJ2-7, with a tentative D call TRBD1 (6 bases). The CDR3 is made up of 14 amino acids. V was trimmed by 2 bases and J by 5 bases, leaving 13 bases between them. CDR1 MNHNS and CDR2 SASEGT come from the germline V gene. The CDR3 loop reads CASSESRGYDEQYF. CDR3 nucleotide sequence: TGTGCCAGCAGTGAATCGAGGGGGTACGACGAGCAGTACTTC.

The chain recombines TRBV5-1 with TRBJ2-1; 9 bases line up with TRBD2. Looked up from germline, CDR1 is SGHRS and CDR2 is YFSETQ. This CDR3 spans 17 amino acids. V shed 3 bases, J shed 3 bases, and the junction held 10 bases outside the gene matches. Here the CDR3 reads CASSSLGTSLNYNEQFF. DNA for the CDR3: TGCGCCAGCAGCTCCTTGGGGACTAGCCTCAACTACAATGAGCAGTTCTTC.

This chain uses TRBV5-5 with TRBJ1-1; TRBD1 agrees at 7 bases. The CDR3 runs 16 residues. Germline V gene lookup returns CDR1 SGHKS and CDR2 YYEKEE (reference sequence). V lost 4 bases, J lost 0 bases, and 9 bases stayed unmatched. The CDR3: CASSLLQGRVNTEAFF. In DNA form, the CDR3 reads TGTGCCAGCAGCCTACTACAGGGGAGGGTGAACACTGAAGCTTTCTTT.

The chain uses TRBV7-2 and TRBJ1-4, with 8 bases aligning to TRBD1. This CDR3 region has 15 residues. Trimming took 5 bases from V and 10 from J; bases not matched to a gene: 12. Germline V gene lookup returns CDR1 SGHTA and CDR2 FQGNSA. The CDR3 bases are TGTGCCAGCAGCGCCCGGACAGGGACGGGTGGAAAACTGTTTTTT. Residues: CASSARTGTGGKLFF.

V usage is TRBV19 and J usage is TRBJ2-1, with D possibly matching TRBD2 (6 bases). The CDR3 is 15 amino acids. Looked up from germline, CDR1 is LNHDA and CDR2 is SQIVND (reference sequence). Trimming cost V 7 bases and J 0 bases, with 13 bases left between them. The chain's CDR3 is CASNSAGSSYNEQFF. CDR3 in DNA: TGTGCCAGTAACTCGGCGGGGAGCTCCTACAATGAGCAGTTCTTC.

V is TRBV5-1 and J is TRBJ2-3; D remains ambiguous. Germline loops: CDR1 SGHRS, CDR2 YFSETQ. The CDR3 is made up of 15 amino acids. The V end was cut by 0 bases, the J end by 2 bases, with 10 bases between. This CDR3 is CASSLAGQFTDTQYF. CDR3 in DNA: TGCGCCAGCAGCTTGGCCGGTCAGTTCACAGATACGCAGTATTTT.

The rearrangement links TRBV5-6 to TRBJ2-7; D might be TRBD2 (6 bases). Per germline, CDR1 SGHDT and CDR2 YYEEEE. The CDR3 covers 16 residues. V lost 3 bases to trimming and J lost 2 bases, with 18 bases between them. CDR3 residues: CASSWGGIGGAYEQYF. The CDR3 DNA follows: TGTGCCAGCAGCTGGGGCGGGATTGGTGGGGCCTACGAGCAGTACTTC.

The chain uses TRBV5-6 and TRBJ1-2; TRBD1 matches at 8 bases. In germline, CDR1 is SGHDT, CDR2 YYEEEE. This CDR3 spans 15 amino acids. The ends lost 3 bases at V and 1 base at J; junction bases unmatched: 5. The CDR3 DNA follows: TGTGCCAGCAGCTCTCCAGGGGGCCTTAACTATGGCTACACCTTC. Translated, it gives CASSSPGGLNYGYTF.

The CDR3 sequence is CASSSGLRQTQYF. The CDR3 DNA is TGTGCCAGCAGTTCCGGACTCCGACAGACCCAGTACTTC. This rearrangement joins TRBV27 to TRBJ2-5, with a tentative D call TRBD2 (5 bases). V was trimmed by 4 bases and J by 6 bases, leaving 12 bases between them. The CDR3 extends over 13 amino acids. CDR1 is MNHEY and CDR2 is SMNVEV in the germline V gene (reference sequence).

The chain joins TRBV7-9 to TRBJ2-6; TRBD1 matches 7 bases. Germline V gives CDR1 SEHNR, CDR2 FQNEAQ (reference sequence). The CDR3 covers 15 residues. The V segment lost 2 bases and the J segment 2 bases; nucleotides outside the gene matches: 0. The CDR3 bases are TGTGCCAGCAGCTTACAGGGGGCTGGGGCCAACGTCCTGACTTTC. It codes for CASSLQGAGANVLTF.

The rearrangement links TRBV30 to TRBJ2-3; 9 bases match TRBD2. Trimming removed 1 base from V and 5 bases from J; junction bases left unmatched: 4. The CDR3 extends over 14 amino acids. In germline, CDR1 is GTSNPN, CDR2 SVGIG (reference sequence). CDR3 region: CAWSGGRVVDTQYF. The CDR3 DNA follows: TGTGCCTGGAGTGGCGGGAGGGTGGTAGATACGCAGTATTTT.

The chain links TRBV6-5 to TRBJ2-7, with 14 bases fitting TRBD2. Germline assignment: CDR1 MNHEY and CDR2 SVGAGI. The V gene end was trimmed by 8 bases and the J gene end by 2 bases; junction bases not matched to a gene: 5. The length of the CDR3 is 15 residues. CDR3 in DNA: TGTGCCAGCGGACTAGCGGGAGGTGGGGCCTACGAGCAGTACTTC. Translation gives CASGLAGGGAYEQYF.